The clone carrying this T cell receptor beta chain turned up a few times. Its antigen is not identified. Germline lookup yields CDR1 SEHNR and CDR2 FQNEAQ (reference sequence). V gave up 5 bases and J gave up 6 bases; unmatched junction bases: 4. The CDR3 consists of 15 residues. Previously reported methods and listed TCR primers produced the bulk TCR libraries. MiXCR was run by TCRdb on the PCR reads, yielding one entry per CDR3 protein. The sample gives around 480,000 distinct CDR3 sequences, approximately 25% of which show up once; roughly 0.79% is in the top ten. The data belong to a study of molecular identifiers for immune sequencing clone quantification. Overall study results and limits: Clones above 20 RNA copies held over 98% of effector molecules, under 1% in naive cells.

The receptor comes from a human donor in good health. Some libraries in this study had Jurkat cell RNA spiked in. The sample taken for sequencing was naive CD8+ T cells from blood, with Jurkat cell RNA spiked in. Noted subset: FACS-sorted CD8+CD4-CCR7+CD45RA+ naive T cells. J is TRBJ1-4 and V is TRBV7-9; 12 bases are shared with TRBD1. The DNA of the CDR3 is TGTGCCAGCAGCAGGGGACAGGGGGCAGATGAAAAACTGTTTTTT. It translates to CASSRGQGADEKLFF.